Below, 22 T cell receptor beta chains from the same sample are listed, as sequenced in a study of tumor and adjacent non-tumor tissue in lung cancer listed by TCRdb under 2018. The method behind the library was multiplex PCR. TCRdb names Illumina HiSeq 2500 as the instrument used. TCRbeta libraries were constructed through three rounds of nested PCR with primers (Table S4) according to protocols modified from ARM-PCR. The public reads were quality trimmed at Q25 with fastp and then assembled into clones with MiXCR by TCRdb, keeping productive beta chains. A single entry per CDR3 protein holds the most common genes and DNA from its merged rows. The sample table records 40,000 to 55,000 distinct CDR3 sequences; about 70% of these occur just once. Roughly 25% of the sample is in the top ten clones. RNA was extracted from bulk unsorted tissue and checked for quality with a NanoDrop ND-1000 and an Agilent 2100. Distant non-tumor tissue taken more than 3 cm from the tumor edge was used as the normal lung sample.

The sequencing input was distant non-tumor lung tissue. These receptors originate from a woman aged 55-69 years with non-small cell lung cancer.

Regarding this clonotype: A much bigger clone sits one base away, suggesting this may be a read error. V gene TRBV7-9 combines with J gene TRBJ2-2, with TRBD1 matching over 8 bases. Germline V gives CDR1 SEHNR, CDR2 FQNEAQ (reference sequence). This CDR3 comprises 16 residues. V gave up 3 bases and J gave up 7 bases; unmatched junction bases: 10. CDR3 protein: CASSFRTGRGSGELFF. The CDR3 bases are TGTGCCAGCAGCTTCAGGACAGGGCGCGGCAGCGGGGAGCTGTTTTTT.

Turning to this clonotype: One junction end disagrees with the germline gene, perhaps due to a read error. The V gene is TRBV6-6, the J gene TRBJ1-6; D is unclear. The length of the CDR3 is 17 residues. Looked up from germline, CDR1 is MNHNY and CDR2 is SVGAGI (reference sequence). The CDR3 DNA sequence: TGTGCCAACAGTCTTGATGATGAGAGCTCCTATAATTCACCCCTCCACTTT. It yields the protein CANSLDDESSYNSPLHF.

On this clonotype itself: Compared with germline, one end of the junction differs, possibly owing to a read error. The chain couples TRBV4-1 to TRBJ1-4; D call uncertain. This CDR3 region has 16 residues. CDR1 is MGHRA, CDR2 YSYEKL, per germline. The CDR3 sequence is CASIQDQAGRSEKLFF. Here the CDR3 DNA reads TGCGCCAGCATCCAAGATCAGGCGGGCCGATCAGAAAAACTGTTTTTT.

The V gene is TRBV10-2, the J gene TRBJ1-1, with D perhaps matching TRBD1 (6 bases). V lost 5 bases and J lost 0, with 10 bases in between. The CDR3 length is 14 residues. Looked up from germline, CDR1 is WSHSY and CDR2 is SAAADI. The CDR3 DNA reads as TGCGCCAGCAGTTCCGGGACATTGAACACTGAAGCTTTCTTT. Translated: CASSSGTLNTEAFF.

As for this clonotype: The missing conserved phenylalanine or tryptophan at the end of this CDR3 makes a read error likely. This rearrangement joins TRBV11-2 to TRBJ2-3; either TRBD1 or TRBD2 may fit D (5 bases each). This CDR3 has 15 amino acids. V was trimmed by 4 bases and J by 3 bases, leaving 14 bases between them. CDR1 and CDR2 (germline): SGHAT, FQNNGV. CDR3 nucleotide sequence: TGTGCCAGCAGCTCCACCGGGACGGCTACAGATACGCAGTATTCT. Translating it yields CASSSTGTATDTQYS.

The CDR3 nucleotides read TGTACCGGCAGCTATGGGACAGGGGGATACACTGAAGCTTTCTTT. Translated, it gives CTGSYGTGGYTEAFF. The chain has TRBV11-2 and TRBJ1-1; 11 nucleotides align to TRBD1. From germline, CDR1 is SGHAT and CDR2 FQNNGV. The CDR3 extends over 15 amino acids.

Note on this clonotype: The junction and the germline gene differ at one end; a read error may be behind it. The CDR3 DNA follows: TGTGTCAGCAGTACCGAGACTAGCGGGATTGTTGAGCAGTCCTTC. This gives the protein CVSSTETSGIVEQSF. The chain uses TRBV11-3 and TRBJ2-1, with 11 bases aligning to TRBD2. CDR1 is SGHNT and CDR2 is YENEEA in the germline V gene. The CDR3 totals 15 residues.

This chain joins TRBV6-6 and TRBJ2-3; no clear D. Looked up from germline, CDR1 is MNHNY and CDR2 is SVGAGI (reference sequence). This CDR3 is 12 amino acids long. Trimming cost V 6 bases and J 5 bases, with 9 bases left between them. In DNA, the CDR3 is TGTGCCAGCAGCCCCAATAAAGATACGCAGTATTTT. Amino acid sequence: CASSPNKDTQYF.

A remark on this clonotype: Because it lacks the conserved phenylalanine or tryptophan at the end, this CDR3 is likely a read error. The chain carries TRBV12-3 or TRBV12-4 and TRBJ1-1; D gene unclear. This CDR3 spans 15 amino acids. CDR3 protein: CTSIPQAGRSTEAFL. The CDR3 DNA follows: TGTACCAGCATCCCTCAGGCAGGTCGGAGCACTGAAGCTTTCCTT.

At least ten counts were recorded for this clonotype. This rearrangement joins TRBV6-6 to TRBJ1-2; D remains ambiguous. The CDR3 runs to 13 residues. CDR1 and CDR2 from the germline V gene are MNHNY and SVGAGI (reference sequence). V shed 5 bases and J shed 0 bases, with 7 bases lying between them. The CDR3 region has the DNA TGTGCCAGCAGTCTGGACCCTAACTATGGCTACACCTTC. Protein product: CASSLDPNYGYTF.

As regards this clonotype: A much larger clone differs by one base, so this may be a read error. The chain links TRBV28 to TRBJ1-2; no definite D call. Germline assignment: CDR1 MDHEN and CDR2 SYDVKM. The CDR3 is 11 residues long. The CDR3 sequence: CSSSSTRGYTF. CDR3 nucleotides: TGTTCCAGCAGTTCCACAAGGGGCTACACCTTC.

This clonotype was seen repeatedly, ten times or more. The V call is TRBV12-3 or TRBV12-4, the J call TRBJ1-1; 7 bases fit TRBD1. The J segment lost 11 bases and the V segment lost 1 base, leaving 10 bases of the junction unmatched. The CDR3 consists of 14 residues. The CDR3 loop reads CASSLGRGTLGAFF. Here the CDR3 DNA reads TGTGCCAGCAGTTTAGGCAGGGGGACGCTCGGGGCTTTCTTT.

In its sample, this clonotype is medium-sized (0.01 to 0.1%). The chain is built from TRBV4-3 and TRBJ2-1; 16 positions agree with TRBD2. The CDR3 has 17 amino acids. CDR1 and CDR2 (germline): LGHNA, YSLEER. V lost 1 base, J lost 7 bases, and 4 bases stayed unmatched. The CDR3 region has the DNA TGCGCCAGCAGCCAAGCATCGGGACTAGCGGGAGGGAATGAGCAGTTCTTC. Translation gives CASSQASGLAGGNEQFF.

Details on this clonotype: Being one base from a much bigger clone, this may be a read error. For the CDR3, the DNA is TGCGCCAGCAGCCCGCTGGGAGGGATAAACACAGATACGCAGTATTTT. Protein: CASSPLGGINTDTQYF. V and J are TRBV5-1 and TRBJ2-3, with 7 bases aligning to TRBD2. The CDR3 has 16 residues. CDR1 SGHRS and CDR2 YFSETQ come from the germline V gene. The ends lost 4 bases at V and 2 bases at J; junction bases unmatched: 10.

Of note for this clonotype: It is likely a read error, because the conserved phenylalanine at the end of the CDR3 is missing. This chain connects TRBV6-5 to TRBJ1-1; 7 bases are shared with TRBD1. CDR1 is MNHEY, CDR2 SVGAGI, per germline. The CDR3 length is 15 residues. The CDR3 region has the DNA TGTGCCAGCAGGGACGACAGGGTACGGAACACTGCAGCTTTCTTA. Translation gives CASRDDRVRNTAAFL.

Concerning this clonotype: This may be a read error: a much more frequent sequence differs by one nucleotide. The chain's CDR3 is CASSRGRGWADTRYF. CDR3 bases: TGTGCCAGCAGCCGAGGGCGTGGGTGGGCAGATACGCGGTATTTT. V and J are TRBV4-2 and TRBJ2-3; TRBD2 is a possible D gene (5 bases). This CDR3 spans 15 amino acids. The V gene's germline CDR1 is LGHNA and CDR2 YNFKEQ.

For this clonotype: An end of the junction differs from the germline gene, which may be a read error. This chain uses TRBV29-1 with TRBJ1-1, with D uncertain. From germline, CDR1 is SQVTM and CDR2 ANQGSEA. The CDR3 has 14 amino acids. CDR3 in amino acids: CSDEGRAGNTGAFF. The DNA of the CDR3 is TGCAGCGATGAAGGGCGGGCGGGGAACACTGGAGCTTTCTTT. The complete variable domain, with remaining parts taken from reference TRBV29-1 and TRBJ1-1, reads SAVISQKPSRDICQRGTSLTIQCQVDSQVTMMFWYRQQPGQSLTLIATANQGSEATYESGFVIDKFPISRPNLTFSTLTVSNMSPEDSSIYLCSDEGRAGNTGAFFGQGTRLTVV.

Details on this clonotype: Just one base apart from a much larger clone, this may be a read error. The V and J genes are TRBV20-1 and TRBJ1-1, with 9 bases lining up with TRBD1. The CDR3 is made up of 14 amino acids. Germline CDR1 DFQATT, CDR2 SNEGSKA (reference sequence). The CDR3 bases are TGCGGTGCTGGGGGGGGGACAGGGAGGACTGAAGCTTTCTTT. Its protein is CGAGGGTGRTEAFF.

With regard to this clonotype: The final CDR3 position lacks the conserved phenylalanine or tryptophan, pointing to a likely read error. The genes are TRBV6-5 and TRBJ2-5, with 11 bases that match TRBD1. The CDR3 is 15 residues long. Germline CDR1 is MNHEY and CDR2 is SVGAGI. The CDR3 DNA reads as TGTGCCATCAGACGGACAGGGGGCCGTCAAGAGACTCAGTACCTC. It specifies CAIRRTGGRQETQYL.

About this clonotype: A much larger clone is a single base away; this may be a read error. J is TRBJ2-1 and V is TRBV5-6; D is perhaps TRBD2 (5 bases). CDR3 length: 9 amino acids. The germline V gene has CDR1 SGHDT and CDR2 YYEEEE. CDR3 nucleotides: TGTGTCAGCGGAGATGAGCAGTTCTTC. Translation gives CVSGDEQFF.

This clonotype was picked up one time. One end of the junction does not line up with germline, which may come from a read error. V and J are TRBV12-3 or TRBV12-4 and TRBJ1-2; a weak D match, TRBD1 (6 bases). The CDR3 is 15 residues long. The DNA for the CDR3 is TGTGGCAGCCGTTTCTCCCCAGAGGGGGTAAGGGGCTACACCTTC. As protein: CGSRFSPEGVRGYTF.

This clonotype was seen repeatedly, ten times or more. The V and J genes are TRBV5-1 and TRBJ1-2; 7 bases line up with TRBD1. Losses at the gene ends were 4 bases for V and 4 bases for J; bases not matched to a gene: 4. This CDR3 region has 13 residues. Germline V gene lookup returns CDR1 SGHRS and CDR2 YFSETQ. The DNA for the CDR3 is TGCGCCAGCAGCACGGGGACAGTCTATGGCTACACCTTC. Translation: CASSTGTVYGYTF.